The T cell receptor (beta chain) described here comes from a study of blood T cell repertoires in COVID-19. Study background: Collection of acute and convalescent COVID-19 samples took place in the United States, Italy and Spain. T cells, B-cell-depleted T cells, or PBMCs provided the cDNA or gDNA that served as material.

Original analysis: Cell counts per sample came from amplifying reference gene primers. Sequenced by immunoSEQ multiplex PCR; TCRdb stores in-frame clones only, minus some. V and J calls and clone size come straight from that table; D and trimming were deduced from the DNA. The data contain 250,000 or so clones, approximately 86% of them singletons. Germline loops: CDR1 SGDLS, CDR2 YYNGEE. The V gene lost 0 bases and the J gene lost 4 bases, with 7 bases spanning the gap. The CDR3 has 13 residues. The chain carries TRBV9 and TRBJ1-2; D remains ambiguous. Specimen: peripheral blood. The source is a young man with active or convalescent COVID-19. The CDR3 region has the DNA TGTGCCAGCAGCGTAGGAGGGATCTATGGCTACACCTTC. As protein: CASSVGGIYGYTF.